A selection of T cell receptor beta chains follows, all from one sample in a study of OX40 agonist ivuxolimab in advanced cancers. Profiled with immunoSEQ multiplex PCR; TCRdb holds only in-frame clones, not every one. The sample yields under 55,000 clones, 80% to 90% seen once. Sequences were derived from CD4+ or CD8+ T cells sorted from blood, sampled in a trial of the OX40 agonist ivuxolimab. The receptors come from an adult with an advanced solid tumor such as melanoma, head and neck, liver or kidney cancer. Both conserved end residues are part of each CDR3. D genes are given only for firm matches. The size of a clone is reported for some rows only, either as once, few or many, or as a class for expanded clones.

NA	TRBV18	TRBJ1-2	TRBD1	14	CASSPGDREYGYTF	TGTGCCAGCTCACCAGGCGACAGGGAATATGGCTACACCTTC
NA	TRBV29-1	TRBJ2-3	NA	13	CSVDLGGTDTQYF	TGCAGCGTAGACCTGGGGGGCACAGATACGCAGTATTTT
NA	TRBV7-6	TRBJ2-1	NA	15	CASSLGGGLWNEQFF	TGTGCCAGCAGCTTAGGTGGGGGACTTTGGAATGAGCAGTTCTTC
NA	TRBV27	TRBJ2-7	NA	15	CASSLTPQGSYEQYF	TGTGCCAGCAGTTTAACCCCCCAGGGGTCCTACGAGCAGTACTTC
NA	TRBV27	TRBJ2-3	TRBD1	14	CASSLLRQGSTQYF	TGTGCCAGCAGTTTACTCCGACAGGGGTCGACGCAGTATTTT
NA	TRBV4-1	TRBJ2-4	NA	15	CASSQAGGAKNIQYF	TGCGCCAGCAGCCAAGCCGGGGGAGCCAAAAACATTCAGTACTTC
NA	TRBV19	TRBJ2-7	TRBD1	15	CASRPVGQGSYEQYF	TGTGCCAGTAGGCCTGTCGGACAGGGGTCTTACGAGCAGTACTTC
NA	TRBV11-2	TRBJ2-7	TRBD1	15	CASDGPDRVFDEQYF	TGTGCCAGCGACGGGCCGGACAGGGTCTTTGACGAGCAGTACTTC
NA	TRBV27	TRBJ1-5	TRBD1	12	CATRQGNQPQHF	TGTGCCACCAGACAGGGAAATCAGCCCCAGCATTTT
NA	TRBV19	TRBJ1-3	NA	16	CASSIEGPVSGNTIYF	TGTGCCAGTAGTATAGAAGGCCCGGTCTCTGGAAACACCATATATTTT
NA	TRBV7-8	TRBJ2-7	NA	13	CASSLALDYKQYF	TGTGCCAGCAGCTTAGCCCTAGACTACAAGCAGTACTTC
NA	TRBV6-5	TRBJ1-4	TRBD1	16	CASSYRGQAINEKLFF	TGTGCCAGCAGTTACAGGGGACAGGCGATTAATGAAAAACTGTTTTTT
NA	TRBV11-2	TRBJ1-6	TRBD1	15	CASSRWDSDNSPLHF	TGTGCCAGCAGCCGATGGGACAGTGATAATTCACCCCTCCACTTT
NA	TRBV5-1	TRBJ2-7	NA	13	CASSRDLAYEQYF	TGCGCCAGCAGCCGGGACTTAGCCTACGAGCAGTACTTC
few	TRBV9	TRBJ2-3	NA	16	CASSVGHYLDTDTQYF	TGTGCCAGCAGCGTAGGCCACTACTTAGACACAGATACGCAGTATTTT
NA	TRBV27	TRBJ2-1	NA	15	CASSFDRAPYNEQFF	TGTGCCAGCAGCTTCGACAGAGCCCCCTACAATGAGCAGTTCTTC
few	TRBV7-9	TRBJ1-1	TRBD1	15	CASSSYRGTNTEAFF	TGTGCCAGCAGCTCCTACAGGGGTACGAACACTGAAGCTTTCTTT
NA	TRBV15	TRBJ2-6	NA	16	CATSRDRDSGANVLTF	TGTGCCACCAGCAGAGATAGAGATTCTGGGGCCAACGTCCTGACTTTC
NA	TRBV10-2	TRBJ1-1	NA	12	CASSEPDDRAFF	TGCGCCAGCAGTGAGCCGGATGACAGGGCTTTCTTT
once	TRBV15	TRBJ2-3	NA	15	CATSRDRASTDTQYF	TGTGCCACCAGCAGAGATCGGGCTTCCACAGATACGCAGTATTTT
NA	TRBV7-9	TRBJ2-3	NA	14	CASSSLALADTQYF	TGTGCCAGCAGCTCCCTAGCGCTCGCAGATACGCAGTATTTT
NA	TRBV7-6	TRBJ2-1	NA	17	CASSFFPTEGSYNEQFF	TGTGCCAGCAGCTTTTTTCCGACCGAAGGCTCCTACAATGAGCAGTTCTTC
NA	TRBV6-5	TRBJ2-1	TRBD2	15	CASSTTSGTYNEQFF	TGTGCCAGCAGTACCACTAGCGGCACCTACAATGAGCAGTTCTTC
NA	TRBV2	TRBJ2-6	TRBD1	19	CASQGIQGTMGSGANVLTF	TGTGCCAGCCAAGGGATACAGGGGACCATGGGCTCTGGGGCCAACGTCCTGACTTTC
once	TRBV6-5	TRBJ1-1	NA	12	CASSYPDSEAFF	TGTGCCAGCAGTTACCCGGACAGTGAAGCTTTCTTT
once	TRBV19	TRBJ1-5	NA	13	CASSIRDHQPQHF	TGTGCCAGTAGTATCAGGGACCATCAGCCCCAGCATTTT
NA	TRBV15	TRBJ2-2	NA	13	CATSRDFRGELFF	TGTGCCACCAGCAGAGACTTTAGAGGGGAGCTGTTTTTT
NA	TRBV27	TRBJ2-7	TRBD1	12	CASRTGNYEQYF	TGTGCCAGCCGGACAGGGAACTACGAGCAGTACTTC
NA	TRBV7-9	TRBJ2-5	TRBD2	13	CASSREGQETQYF	TGTGCCAGCAGCCGGGAGGGCCAAGAGACCCAGTACTTC
NA	TRBV10-2	TRBJ1-1	NA	14	CASSESAGLTEAFF	TGCGCCAGCAGTGAGTCGGCAGGGCTTACTGAAGCTTTCTTT
NA	TRBV4-2	TRBJ1-2	TRBD1	14	CASSQQGANYGYTF	TGTGCCAGCAGCCAACAGGGGGCAAACTATGGCTACACCTTC
NA	TRBV9	TRBJ2-1	TRBD2	18	CASSVPASLAGVRDEQFF	TGTGCCAGCAGCGTACCCGCGTCTCTAGCGGGAGTTAGGGATGAGCAGTTCTTC
NA	TRBV13	TRBJ2-3	NA	12	CASSLGTDTQYF	TGTGCCAGCAGCCTCGGGACAGATACGCAGTATTTT
NA	TRBV18	TRBJ2-5	TRBD2	16	CASSPNLAGVQETQYF	TGTGCCAGCTCACCAAATCTAGCGGGCGTTCAAGAGACCCAGTACTTC
NA	TRBV15	TRBJ2-3	NA	16	CATSRDQASGTDTQYF	TGTGCCACCAGCAGAGATCAGGCGTCGGGCACAGATACGCAGTATTTT
once	TRBV7-2	TRBJ2-1	NA	17	CASSLGWDGSSYNEQFF	TGTGCCAGCAGCTTAGGATGGGACGGGAGCTCCTACAATGAGCAGTTCTTC
once	TRBV9	TRBJ1-4	NA	14	CASSVNGGDEKLFF	TGTGCCAGCAGCGTAAACGGGGGGGATGAAAAACTGTTTTTT
NA	TRBV5-1	TRBJ2-1	NA	17	CASSPRWGRGASNEQFF	TGCGCCAGCAGCCCCCGCTGGGGACGGGGGGCCAGTAATGAGCAGTTCTTC
NA	TRBV29-1	TRBJ2-5	NA	14	CSVPRGGGRETQYF	TGCAGCGTTCCTAGGGGTGGGGGTAGGGAGACCCAGTACTTC